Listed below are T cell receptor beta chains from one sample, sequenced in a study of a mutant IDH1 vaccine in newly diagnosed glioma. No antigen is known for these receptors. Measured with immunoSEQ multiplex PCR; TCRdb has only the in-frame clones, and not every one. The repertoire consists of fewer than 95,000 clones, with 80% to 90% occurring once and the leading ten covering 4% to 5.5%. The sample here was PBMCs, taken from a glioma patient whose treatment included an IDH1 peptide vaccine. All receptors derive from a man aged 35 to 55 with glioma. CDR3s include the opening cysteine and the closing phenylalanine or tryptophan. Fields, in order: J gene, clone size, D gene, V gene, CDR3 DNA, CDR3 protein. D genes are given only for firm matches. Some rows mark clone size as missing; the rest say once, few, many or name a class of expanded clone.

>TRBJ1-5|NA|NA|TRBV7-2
TGTGCCAGCAGCCCTCAAGTTAGTCAGCCCCAGCATTTT
CASSPQVSQPQHF
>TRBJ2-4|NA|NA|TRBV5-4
TGTGCCAGCAGCCACCCCCCTTGGGGAGTGCTAAACATTCAGTACTTC
CASSHPPWGVLNIQYF
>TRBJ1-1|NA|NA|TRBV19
TGTGCCAGTAGTATAGATCAGCGGGGGCCTGAAGCTTTCTTT
CASSIDQRGPEAFF
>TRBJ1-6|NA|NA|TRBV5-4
TGTGCCAGCAGCTTGTTCTTTCGGGGCCAGAGTAATTCACCCCTCCACTTT
CASSLFFRGQSNSPLHF
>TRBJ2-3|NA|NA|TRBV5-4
TGTGCCAGCAGCTTTAGACCAAACACAGATACGCAGTATTTT
CASSFRPNTDTQYF
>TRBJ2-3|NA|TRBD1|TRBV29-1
TGCAGCGTTGGACAGGGGGTTGGAGATACGCAGTATTTT
CSVGQGVGDTQYF
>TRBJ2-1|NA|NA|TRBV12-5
TGTGCTAGTGGTTTGGTACCAGGAGGGAGCTCCTACAATGAGCAGTTCTTC
CASGLVPGGSSYNEQFF
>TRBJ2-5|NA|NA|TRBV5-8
TGTGCCAGCAGCTTACTAGGTCCGGTGCAAGAGACCCAGTACTTC
CASSLLGPVQETQYF
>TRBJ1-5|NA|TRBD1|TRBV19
TGTGCCAGTAGGACGGACAGGAGTAGCAATCAGCCCCAGCATTTT
CASRTDRSSNQPQHF
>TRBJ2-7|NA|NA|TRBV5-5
TGTGCCAGCAGCTTGGCGACAGAGTACTACGAGCAGTACTTC
CASSLATEYYEQYF
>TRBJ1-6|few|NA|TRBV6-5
TGTGCCAGCAGTCACAGGGTTTCACCCCTCCACTTT
CASSHRVSPLHF
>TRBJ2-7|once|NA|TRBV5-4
TGTGCCACCAACGGACAGACCTACGAGCAGTACTTC
CATNGQTYEQYF
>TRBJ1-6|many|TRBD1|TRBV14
TGTGCCAGCAGCCAAGGACAGGGAATTAATTCACCCCTCCACTTT
CASSQGQGINSPLHF
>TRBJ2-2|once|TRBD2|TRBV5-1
TGCGCCAGCAGCTTGGCCTTACTAGCGGGGGGAAACACCGGGGAGCTGTTTTTT
CASSLALLAGGNTGELFF
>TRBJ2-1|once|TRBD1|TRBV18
TGTGCCAGCTCTAAGACAGGGGTAGGAAATGAGCAGTTCTTC
CASSKTGVGNEQFF
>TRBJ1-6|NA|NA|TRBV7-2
TGTGCCAGCAGCTTATACGGTGGTCTCCTTCGACCCCTCCACTTT
CASSLYGGLLRPLHF
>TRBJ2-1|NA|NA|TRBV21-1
TGTGCCAGCAGTTTTCCGGGACAGGGCTTTAATGAGCAGTTCTTC
CASSFPGQGFNEQFF
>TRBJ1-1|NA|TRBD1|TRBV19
TGTGCCAGTAGGCACAGGGGGAACACTGAAGCTTTCTTT
CASRHRGNTEAFF
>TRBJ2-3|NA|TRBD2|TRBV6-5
TGTGCCAGCAGTTCTAGCGGGGGGCGGGGAGATACGCAGTATTTT
CASSSSGGRGDTQYF
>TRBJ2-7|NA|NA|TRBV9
TGTGCCAGCAGCGTAGGCGGAGGAGCCTACGAGCAGTACTTC
CASSVGGGAYEQYF
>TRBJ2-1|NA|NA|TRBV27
TGTGCCAGCTGGTCGGGCCCAGGGCAGTTCTTC
CASWSGPGQFF
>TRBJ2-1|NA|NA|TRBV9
TGTGCCAGCAGCGTATGGTACGGGGGTCCCACCTACAATGAGCAGTTCTTC
CASSVWYGGPTYNEQFF